The 5 T cell receptor delta chains listed next were all sequenced from one sample in a study of gamma delta lymphoproliferative disorders and STAT genes. Sequencing used genomic DNA taken from PBMCs of patients and controls. TCRdb processed the multiplex PCR reads again with the CATT caller. The sample has over a thousand delta-chain clones, around 3% seen once. Sequencing was done on a sample of blood. All receptors derive from a human donor with gamma-delta T-cell large granular lymphocyte leukemia.

This clone has more than one count but fewer than ten. TCRdb assigns this DNA the protein of a much larger clone, which departs from its translation at residue 3; this likely reflects a read error, and the protein shown comes from translating the DNA. The V gene is TRAV29/DV5, the J gene TRDJ1; 11 positions match TRDD3. V trimming: 6 bases; J trimming: 0 bases; junction bases outside the gene matches: 31. The germline gives CDR1 NSMFDY, CDR2 ISSIKDK. The CDR3 extends over 23 amino acids. The CDR3 DNA sequence: TGTGCAGTAGCTTCTCTGACTACTTCACCTTACTGGGGGATATATCCCTACACCGATAAACTCATCTTT. The encoded protein is CAVASLTTSPYWGIYPYTDKLIF.

This clone was seen a few times. A read error is the likely source, as a far larger clone sits one nucleotide away. The chain couples TRDV1 to TRDJ1; possible D gene TRDD3, 6 bases. CDR3 length equals 11 residues. Per germline, CDR1 TSWWSYY and CDR2 QGS. DNA of the CDR3: TGTGCTCCTGGGGAACCCGATAAACTCATCTTT. Its protein is CAPGEPDKLIF.

A remark on this clone: This likely stems from a read error, as it lies one base from a far larger clone. The chain links TRDV1 to TRDJ1; 12 bases line up with TRDD3. CDR3 length: 25 amino acids. CDR1 and CDR2 (germline): TSWWSYY, QGS. The DNA of the CDR3 is TGTGCTTTTGGGGAACTACGCGGCCTTTCCTACGGACGGTACTGGGGGATACCCTACACCGATAAACTCATCTTT. Translated: CAFGELRGLSYGRYWGIPYTDKLIF.

This clone was counted only a few times. It differs at one base from a far larger clone, so likely a read error. The sample has other DNA sequences that encode this CDR3 too. This chain joins TRAV38-2/DV8 and TRDJ1; 10 nucleotides agree with TRDD3. Unmatched junction bases numbered 21, after V lost 1 base and J lost 3 bases. In germline, CDR1 is TSESDYY, CDR2 QEAYKQQN. This CDR3 is 21 amino acids long. The CDR3 loop is CAYRSSTLFPYWGIRPDKLIF. CDR3 DNA: TGTGCTTATAGGAGCTCGACACTATTCCCGTACTGGGGGATTCGACCCGATAAACTCATCTTT.

Points on this clone: It differs at one base from a far larger clone, so likely a read error. This specimen includes other DNA sequences encoding the same CDR3. The genes are TRDV3 and TRDJ1; 7 bases line up with TRDD2. This CDR3 has 20 amino acids. Germline CDR1 and CDR2: TVYSNPD and GDNSRS (reference sequence). V was pared by 3 bases and J by 0 bases, with 25 bases of the junction left unmatched. The CDR3 loop reads CAFDLPSFSRGGPYTDKLIF. The CDR3 DNA reads as TGTGCCTTCGATCTTCCTTCCTTCTCTAGGGGGGGGCCCTACACCGATAAACTCATCTTT.